These 8 T cell receptor beta chains were all obtained from the same sample, sequenced in a study of early T cells in non-severe SARS-CoV-2 infection. Via MiXCR, TCRdb re-called the 5' RACE reads, giving one row per CDR3 protein. The sample records about 22,000 distinct CDR3 sequences, around 4.2% being singletons. The material sequenced was whole blood. These receptors were taken from an adult who was a healthcare worker with PCR-confirmed SARS-CoV-2 infection or an uninfected control (not recorded which).

In its sample, this clonotype was seen many times. The chain employs TRBV27 and TRBJ1-1; TRBD1 is a possible D gene (6 bases). Germline V gene data show CDR1 as MNHEY and CDR2 as SMNVEV (reference sequence). This CDR3 has 16 amino acids. V was shortened by 5 bases and J by 6 bases, with 22 bases between the two germline ends. In DNA form, the CDR3 reads TGTGCCAGCAGTCCGGAACCGGGGGCCTCATTGGCTGAAGCTTTCTTT. The encoded protein is CASSPEPGASLAEAFF.

This clonotype was detected many times. The genes are TRBV6-1 and TRBJ1-2; TRBD1 might be the D (5 bases). Per germline, CDR1 MNHNS and CDR2 SASEGT. Between the trimmed V and J ends, which lost 5 bases and 5 bases, there was a span of 18 bases. This CDR3 is 15 amino acids long. The CDR3 here is CASSLKAGRNYGYTF. Written as DNA, the CDR3 is TGTGCCAGCAGTCTGAAGGCAGGGCGCAATTATGGCTACACCTTC.

A note on this clonotype: The junction departs from the called germline gene at one end, perhaps through a read error. The V and J genes are TRBV19 and TRBJ2-3; D is tentatively TRBD1 or TRBD2 (5 bases each). The CDR3 has 15 amino acids. Germline CDR1 LNHDA, CDR2 SQIVND (reference sequence). The CDR3, as DNA: TGTGCCAGTAGCAAAACTGGGGCTAGCACAGATATGCAGTATTTT. It encodes CASSKTGASTDMQYF.

This clonotype was picked up a small number of times. This chain joins TRBV7-2 and TRBJ2-3; 7 nucleotides match TRBD2. Losses at the gene ends were 4 bases for V and 1 base for J; bases not matched to a gene: 2. Germline CDR1 SGHTA, CDR2 FQGNSA. The CDR3 has 14 amino acids. The DNA for the CDR3 is TGTGCCAGCAGCTCAAGCGGGGGCACAGATACGCAGTATTTT. Protein: CASSSSGGTDTQYF.

The table lists this clonotype with a few counts. V gene TRBV6-2 or TRBV6-3 combines with J gene TRBJ2-1, with D maybe TRBD2 (6 bases). Germline V gene data show CDR1 as MNHEY and CDR2 as SVGEGT. CDR3 length: 13 amino acids. The ends were cut back, 4 bases at V and 4 bases at J, with 8 bases in the middle. CDR3 sequence: CASSWDSYNEQFF. Here the CDR3 DNA reads TGTGCCAGCAGTTGGGACTCGTACAATGAGCAGTTCTTC.

This clonotype was detected many times. The chain couples TRBV5-1 to TRBJ2-1; 11 bases fit TRBD2. The junction had 26 bases not matched to a gene; V was cut back by 4 bases and J by 8 bases. This CDR3 contains 21 residues. Per the germline V gene, CDR1 is SGHRS and CDR2 is YFSETQ. CDR3 sequence reads: CASSDPFLGLAGGEVNYEQFF. CDR3 DNA sequence: TGCGCCAGCAGCGATCCTTTCCTCGGGCTAGCGGGGGGAGAAGTAAATTATGAGCAGTTCTTC. The variable domain in full, with the rest retrieved from reference TRBV5-1 and TRBJ2-1, is KAGVTQTPRYLIKTRGQQVTLSCSPISGHRSVSWYQQTPGQGLQFLFEYFSETQRNKGNFPGRFSGRQFSNSRSEMNVSTLELGDSALYLCASSDPFLGLAGGEVNYEQFFGPGTRLTVL.

In this sample, this clonotype turned up a few times. The chain couples TRBV29-1 to TRBJ1-5; 7 bases fit TRBD1. The V and J ends lost 4 bases and 2 bases, in that order; junction bases with no gene match: 5. The CDR3 contains 14 residues. Per germline, CDR1 SQVTM and CDR2 ANQGSEA. The CDR3 is CSVAFGQGNQPQHF. CDR3 DNA sequence: TGCAGCGTTGCGTTCGGACAGGGCAATCAGCCCCAGCATTTT.

This clonotype was seen a few times. DNA for the CDR3: TGTGCCACCAGTGGGGACACCGGGGAGCTGTTTTTT. Translation: CATSGDTGELFF. V usage is TRBV24-1 and J usage is TRBJ2-2; D is undetermined. Germline values: CDR1 KGHDR, CDR2 SFDVKD. The CDR3 length is 12 residues. V shed 5 bases and J shed 3 bases, with 3 bases lying between them.